Here is one T cell receptor (beta chain) with its context. This sample is drawn from a study of cytomegalovirus exposure and HLA in healthy donors. Researchers ran the PCR with 60 Vbeta and 13 Jbeta primers. Clones were read by immunoSEQ multiplex PCR, and TCRdb kept only the in-frame ones, dropping some. The listing contains approximately 50,000 clones. V lost 4 bases and J lost 3, with 11 bases in between. Germline values: CDR1 MGHRA, CDR2 YSYEKL. This CDR3 spans 14 amino acids. V and J are TRBV4-1 and TRBJ2-3, with D possibly being TRBD2 (7 bases). The TCR was taken from a male donor in good health and CMV-seronegative. The sample comprised PBMCs. The CDR3 sequence: CASSLGGGTDTQYF. Here the CDR3 DNA reads TGCGCCAGCAGCCTAGGGGGGGGGACAGATACGCAGTATTTT.